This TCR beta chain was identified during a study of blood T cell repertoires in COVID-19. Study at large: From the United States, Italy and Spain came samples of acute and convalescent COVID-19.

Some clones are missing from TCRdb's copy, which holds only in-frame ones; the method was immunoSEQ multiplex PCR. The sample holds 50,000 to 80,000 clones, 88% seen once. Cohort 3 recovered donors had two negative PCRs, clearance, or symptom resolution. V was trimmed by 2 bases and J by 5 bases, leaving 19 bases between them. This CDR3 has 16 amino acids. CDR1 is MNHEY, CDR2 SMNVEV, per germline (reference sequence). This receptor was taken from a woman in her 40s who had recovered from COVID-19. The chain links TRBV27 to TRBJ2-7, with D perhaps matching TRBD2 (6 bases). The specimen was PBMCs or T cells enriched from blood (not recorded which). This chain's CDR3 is CASSLRGRDLLHEQYF. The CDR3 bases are TGTGCCAGCAGTTTACGCGGCAGGGACTTACTCCACGAGCAGTACTTC.